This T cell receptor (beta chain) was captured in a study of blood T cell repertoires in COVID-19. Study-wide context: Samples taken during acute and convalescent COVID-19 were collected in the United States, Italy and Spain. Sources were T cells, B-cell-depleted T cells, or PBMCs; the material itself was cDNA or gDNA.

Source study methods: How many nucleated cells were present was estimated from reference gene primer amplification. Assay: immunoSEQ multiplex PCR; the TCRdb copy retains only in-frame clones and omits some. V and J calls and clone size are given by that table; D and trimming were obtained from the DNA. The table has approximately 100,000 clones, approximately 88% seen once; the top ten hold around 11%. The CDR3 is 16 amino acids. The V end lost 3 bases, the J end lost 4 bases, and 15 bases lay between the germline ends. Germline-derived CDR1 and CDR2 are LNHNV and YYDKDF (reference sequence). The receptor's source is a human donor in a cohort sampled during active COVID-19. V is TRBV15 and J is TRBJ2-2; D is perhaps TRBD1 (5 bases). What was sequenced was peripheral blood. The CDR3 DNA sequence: TGTGCCACCAGCAGTGTTGGGGTTAGGGGCACCGGGGAGCTGTTTTTT. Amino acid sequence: CATSSVGVRGTGELFF.